The 8 T cell receptor beta chains reported below all come from one sample, sequenced in a study of cytomegalovirus exposure and HLA in healthy donors. 13 Jbeta primers and 60 Vbeta primers were used for the PCR. Sequenced by immunoSEQ multiplex PCR; TCRdb stores in-frame clones only, minus some. The sample consists of some 140,000 clones, roughly 78% of them appearing once. Sequencing input: PBMCs. All receptors come from a man aged 50-59 years in good health and CMV-seropositive.

V and J are TRBV7-9 and TRBJ1-6, with 7 bases lining up with TRBD1. The V segment lost 2 bases and the J segment 8 bases; nucleotides outside the gene matches: 3. Germline-derived CDR1 and CDR2 are SEHNR and FQNEAQ (reference sequence). The CDR3 runs to 14 residues. CDR3 sequence reads: CASSLLQGDSPLHF. CDR3 in DNA: TGTGCCAGCAGCTTACTGCAGGGGGATTCACCCCTCCACTTT.

This clone was observed a few times. V and J are TRBV5-1 and TRBJ1-1; a weak D match, TRBD1 (6 bases). V was shortened by 0 bases and J by 12 bases, with 15 bases between the two germline ends. CDR3 size: 13 residues. CDR1 is SGHRS and CDR2 is YFSETQ in the germline V gene. CDR3 nucleotides: TGCGCCAGCAGCTTGGTAGGGGGTGACGCTTCTTTCTTT. Its translation is CASSLVGGDASFF. Complete variable domain (other parts from reference TRBV5-1 and TRBJ1-1): KAGVTQTPRYLIKTRGQQVTLSCSPISGHRSVSWYQQTPGQGLQFLFEYFSETQRNKGNFPGRFSGRQFSNSRSEMNVSTLELGDSALYLCASSLVGGDASFFGQGTRLTVV.

DNA of the CDR3: TGTGCCAGCAGCTTCCAGACAGGTCGCTCTGGGGCCAACGTCCTGACTTTC. This gives the protein CASSFQTGRSGANVLTF. The chain links TRBV5-5 to TRBJ2-6; D may be TRBD1 (6 bases). CDR1 and CDR2 from the germline V gene are SGHKS and YYEKEE (reference sequence). CDR3 length: 17 residues. The V end lost 2 bases, the J end lost 0 bases, and 12 bases lay between the germline ends. Full variable domain (missing parts from reference TRBV5-5 and TRBJ2-6): DAGVTQSPTHLIKTRGQQVTLRCSPISGHKSVSWYQQVLGQGPQFIFQYYEKEERGRGNFPDRFSARQFPNYSSELNVNALLLGDSALYLCASSFQTGRSGANVLTFGAGSRLTVL.

The chain combines TRBV5-1 with TRBJ1-1, with 9 bases that match TRBD1. Germline values: CDR1 SGHRS, CDR2 YFSETQ. The CDR3 is 13 residues long. The ends lost 5 bases at V and 7 bases at J; junction bases unmatched: 6. Here the CDR3 DNA reads TGCGCCAGCAGTGACAGGGGGGGACATGAAGCTTTCTTT. Translation: CASSDRGGHEAFF.

CDR3 sequence (DNA): TGCAGCGTTGAAAGATTTGGGGAGACTGAAGCTTTCTTT. Protein product: CSVERFGETEAFF. The V and J genes are TRBV29-1 and TRBJ1-1; no definite D call. Germline loops: CDR1 SQVTM, CDR2 ANQGSEA. The CDR3 sequence is 13 residues long. The V end was cut by 2 bases, the J end by 5 bases, with 12 bases between.

This clone has a single count. The gene calls are TRBV7-2 and TRBJ1-4, with 9 positions matching TRBD1. CDR3 length: 15 residues. Germline CDR1 reads SGHTA; CDR2 reads FQGNSA. V shed 3 bases and J 8 bases; nucleotides not matched to a gene: 7. CDR3 loop: CASSFLTGGSEKLFF. CDR3 sequence (DNA): TGTGCCAGCAGCTTTCTGACAGGGGGTTCAGAAAAACTGTTTTTT.

This clone has more than one count but fewer than ten. The chain carries TRBV2 and TRBJ1-5; D gene unclear. The length of the CDR3 is 14 residues. Germline-derived CDR1 and CDR2 are SNHLY and FYNNEI. Trimming took off 1 base at V and 5 bases at J, with 9 bases between the two ends. The CDR3 protein is CASSEGGRYQPQHF. Here the CDR3 DNA reads TGTGCCAGCAGTGAAGGAGGGCGTTATCAGCCCCAGCATTTT.

The chain has TRBV18 and TRBJ2-5; 9 nucleotides match TRBD1. The length of the CDR3 is 15 residues. V lost 1 base and J lost 2; bases outside the gene matches: 2. The germline V gene has CDR1 KGHSH and CDR2 LQKENI. This CDR3 reads CASSPQDRGQETQYF. The CDR3 region has the DNA TGTGCCAGCTCACCACAAGACAGGGGGCAAGAGACCCAGTACTTC.